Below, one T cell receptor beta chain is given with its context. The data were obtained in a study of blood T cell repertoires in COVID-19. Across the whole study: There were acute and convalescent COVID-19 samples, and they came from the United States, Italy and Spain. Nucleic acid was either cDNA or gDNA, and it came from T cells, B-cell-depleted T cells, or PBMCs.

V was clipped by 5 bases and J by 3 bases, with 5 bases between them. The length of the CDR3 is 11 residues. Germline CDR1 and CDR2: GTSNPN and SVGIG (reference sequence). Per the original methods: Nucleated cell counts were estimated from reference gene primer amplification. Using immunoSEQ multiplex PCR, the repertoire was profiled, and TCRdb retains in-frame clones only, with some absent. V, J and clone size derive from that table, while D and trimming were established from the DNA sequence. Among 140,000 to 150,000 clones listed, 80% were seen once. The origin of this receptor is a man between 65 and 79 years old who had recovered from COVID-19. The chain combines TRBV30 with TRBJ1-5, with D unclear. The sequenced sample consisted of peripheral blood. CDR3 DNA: TGTGCCTGGCGTTCCAATCAGCCCCAGCATTTT. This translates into CAWRSNQPQHF.